The T cell receptor beta chain described here comes from a study of T cell responses to AZD1222 COVID-19 vaccine. Study as a whole: Pooling of second doses given at about 4 or about 12 weeks was done.

As regards this clone: What it recognizes is unknown.

Study findings and constraints: Two doses of AZD1222 preceded a rise in Spike-specific TCR breadth and depth. Vaccine-related CD4 TCRs covered spike, predominating at 160-218 and 743-854. Donors were chiefly white British, with a greater number of females, and clonal diversity was perhaps underestimated.

TCRdb keeps only in-frame clones here, not all; method: immunoSEQ multiplex PCR. The sample has approximately 110,000 clones, about 92% seen once. V lost 5 bases and J lost 7; bases outside the gene matches: 7. The CDR3 runs 14 residues. Per germline, CDR1 LGHDT and CDR2 YNNKEL (reference sequence). The input for sequencing was peripheral blood, taken on day 0 of AZD1222 vaccination. The gene calls are TRBV3-1 (or the pseudogene TRBV3-2) and TRBJ1-4; 7 positions match TRBD1. This receptor was obtained from an adult in good health. CDR3 sequence (DNA): TGTGCCAGCAGCTACGGGACAGACGGTGAAAAACTGTTTTTT. It is translated as CASSYGTDGEKLFF.